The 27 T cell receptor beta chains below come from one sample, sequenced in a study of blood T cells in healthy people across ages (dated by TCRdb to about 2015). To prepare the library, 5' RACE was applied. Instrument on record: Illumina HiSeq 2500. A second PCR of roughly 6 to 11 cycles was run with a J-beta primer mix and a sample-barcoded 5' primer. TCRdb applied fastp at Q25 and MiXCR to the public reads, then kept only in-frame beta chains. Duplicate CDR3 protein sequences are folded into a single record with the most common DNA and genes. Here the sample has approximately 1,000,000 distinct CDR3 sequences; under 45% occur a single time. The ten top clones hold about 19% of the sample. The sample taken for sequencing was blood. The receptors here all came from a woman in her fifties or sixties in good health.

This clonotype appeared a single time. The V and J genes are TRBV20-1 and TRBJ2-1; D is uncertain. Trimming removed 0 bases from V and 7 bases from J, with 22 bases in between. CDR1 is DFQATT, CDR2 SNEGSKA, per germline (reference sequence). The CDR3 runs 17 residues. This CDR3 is CSARETALVQGKNEQFF. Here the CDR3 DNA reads TGCAGTGCTAGAGAGACCGCGTTAGTTCAAGGTAAAAATGAGCAGTTCTTC.

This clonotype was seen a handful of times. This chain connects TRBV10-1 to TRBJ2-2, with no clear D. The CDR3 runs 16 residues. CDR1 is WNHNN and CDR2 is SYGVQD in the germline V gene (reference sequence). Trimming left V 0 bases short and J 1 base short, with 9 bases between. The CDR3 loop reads CASSESRAGNTGELFF. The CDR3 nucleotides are TGCGCCAGCAGTGAGTCAAGGGCCGGGAACACCGGGGAGCTGTTTTTT.

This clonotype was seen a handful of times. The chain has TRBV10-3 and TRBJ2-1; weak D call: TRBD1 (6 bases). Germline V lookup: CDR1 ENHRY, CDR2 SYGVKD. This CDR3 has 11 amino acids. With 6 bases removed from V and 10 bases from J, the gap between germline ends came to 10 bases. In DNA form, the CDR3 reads TGTGCCATCAGGGACAGTATGGAGCAGTTCTTC. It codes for CAIRDSMEQFF.

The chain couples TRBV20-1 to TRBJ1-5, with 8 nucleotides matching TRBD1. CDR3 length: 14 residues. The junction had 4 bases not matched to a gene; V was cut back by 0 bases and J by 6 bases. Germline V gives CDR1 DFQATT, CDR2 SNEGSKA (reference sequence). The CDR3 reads CSAREPTGVQPQHF. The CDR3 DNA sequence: TGCAGTGCTAGAGAGCCGACAGGGGTTCAGCCCCAGCATTTT.

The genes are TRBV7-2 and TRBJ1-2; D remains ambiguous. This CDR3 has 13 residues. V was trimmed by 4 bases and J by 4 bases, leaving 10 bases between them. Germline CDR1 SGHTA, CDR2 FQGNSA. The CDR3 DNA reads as TGTGCCAGCAGCTCCCCTCGTGTCTATGGCTACACCTTC. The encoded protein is CASSSPRVYGYTF. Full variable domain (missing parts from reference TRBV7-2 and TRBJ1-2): GAGVSQSPSNKVTEKGKDVELRCDPISGHTALYWYRQSLGQGLEFLIYFQGNSAPDKSGLPSDRFSAERTGGSVSTLTIQRTQQEDSAVYLCASSSPRVYGYTFGSGTRLTVV.

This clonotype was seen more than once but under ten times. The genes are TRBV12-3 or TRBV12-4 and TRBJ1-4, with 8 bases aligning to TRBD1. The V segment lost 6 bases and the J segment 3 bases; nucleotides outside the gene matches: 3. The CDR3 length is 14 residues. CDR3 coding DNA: TGTGCCAGCAGCAGACAGGGGTCTAATGAAAAACTGTTTTTT. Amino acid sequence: CASSRQGSNEKLFF.

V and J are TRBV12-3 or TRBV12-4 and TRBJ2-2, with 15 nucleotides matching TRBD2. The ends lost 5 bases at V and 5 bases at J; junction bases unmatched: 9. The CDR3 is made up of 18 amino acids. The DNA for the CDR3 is TGTGCCAGCAGTCCCGGACTAGCGGGAGGGCCAGGAACCGGGGAGCTGTTTTTT. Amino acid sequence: CASSPGLAGGPGTGELFF.

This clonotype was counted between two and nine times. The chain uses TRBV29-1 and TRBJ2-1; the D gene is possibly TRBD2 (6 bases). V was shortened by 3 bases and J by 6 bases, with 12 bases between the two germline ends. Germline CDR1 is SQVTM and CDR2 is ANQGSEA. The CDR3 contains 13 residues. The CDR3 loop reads CSVEPGAPNEQFF. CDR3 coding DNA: TGCAGCGTTGAGCCGGGAGCCCCCAATGAGCAGTTCTTC.

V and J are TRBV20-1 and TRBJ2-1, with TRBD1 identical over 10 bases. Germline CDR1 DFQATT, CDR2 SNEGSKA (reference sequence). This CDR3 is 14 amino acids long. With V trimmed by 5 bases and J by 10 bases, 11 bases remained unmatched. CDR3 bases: TGCAGTGCTGGCGGGACAGGGGATTCGGCGGAGCAGTTCTTC. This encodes CSAGGTGDSAEQFF.

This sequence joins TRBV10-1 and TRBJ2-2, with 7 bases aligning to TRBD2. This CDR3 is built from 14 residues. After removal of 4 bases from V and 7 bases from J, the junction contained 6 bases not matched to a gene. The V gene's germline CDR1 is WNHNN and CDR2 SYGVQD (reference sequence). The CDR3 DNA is TGCGCCAGCAGTGCCACATCGGGAGGCGGGGAGCTGTTTTTT. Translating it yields CASSATSGGGELFF.

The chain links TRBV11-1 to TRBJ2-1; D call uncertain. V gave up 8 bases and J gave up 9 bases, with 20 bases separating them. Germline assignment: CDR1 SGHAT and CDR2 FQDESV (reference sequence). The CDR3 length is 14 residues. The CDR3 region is CASGPTIADGEQFF. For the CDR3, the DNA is TGTGCCAGCGGTCCGACGATCGCGGATGGTGAGCAGTTCTTC.

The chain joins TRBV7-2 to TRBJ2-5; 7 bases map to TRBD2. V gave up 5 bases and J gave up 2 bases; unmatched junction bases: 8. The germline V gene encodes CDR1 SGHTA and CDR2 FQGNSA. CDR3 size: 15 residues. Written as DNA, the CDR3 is TGTGCCAGCAGCCTCCAGGGACTAACGCAAGAGACCCAGTACTTC. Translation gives CASSLQGLTQETQYF.

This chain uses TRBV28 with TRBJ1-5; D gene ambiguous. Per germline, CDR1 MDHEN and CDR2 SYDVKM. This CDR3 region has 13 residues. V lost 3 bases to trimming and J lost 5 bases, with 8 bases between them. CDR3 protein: CASSFGSYQPQHF. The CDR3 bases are TGTGCCAGCAGTTTTGGCTCTTATCAGCCCCAGCATTTT. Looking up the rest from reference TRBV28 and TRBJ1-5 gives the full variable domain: DVKVTQSSRYLVKRTGEKVFLECVQDMDHENMFWYRQDPGLGLRLIYFSYDVKMKEKGDIPEGYSVSREKKERFSLILESASTNQTSMYLCASSFGSYQPQHFGDGTRLSIL.

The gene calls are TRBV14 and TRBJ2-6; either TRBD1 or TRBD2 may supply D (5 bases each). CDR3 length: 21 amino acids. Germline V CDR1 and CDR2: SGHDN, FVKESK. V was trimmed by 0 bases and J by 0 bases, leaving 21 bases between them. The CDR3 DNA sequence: TGTGCCAGCAGCCAAGATCGGGGCCTGGGGCAGGGCGACTCTGGGGCCAACGTCCTGACTTTC. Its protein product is CASSQDRGLGQGDSGANVLTF.

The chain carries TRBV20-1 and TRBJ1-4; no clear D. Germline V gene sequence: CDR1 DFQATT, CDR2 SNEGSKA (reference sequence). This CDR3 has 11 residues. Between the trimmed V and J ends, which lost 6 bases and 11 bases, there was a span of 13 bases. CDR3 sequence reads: CSAQPSGKLFF. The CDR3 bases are TGCAGTGCCCAGCCGTCGGGGAAACTGTTTTTT.

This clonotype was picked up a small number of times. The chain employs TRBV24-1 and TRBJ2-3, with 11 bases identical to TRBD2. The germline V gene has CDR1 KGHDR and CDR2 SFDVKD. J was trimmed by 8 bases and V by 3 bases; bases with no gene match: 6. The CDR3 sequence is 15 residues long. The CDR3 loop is CATSDTSGSGGTQYF. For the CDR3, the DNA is TGTGCCACCAGTGATACTAGCGGGAGTGGGGGTACGCAGTATTTT.

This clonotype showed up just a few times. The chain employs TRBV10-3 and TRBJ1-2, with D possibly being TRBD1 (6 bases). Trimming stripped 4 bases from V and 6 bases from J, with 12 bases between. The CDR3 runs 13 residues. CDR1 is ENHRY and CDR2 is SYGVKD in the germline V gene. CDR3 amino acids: CAISGNRVDGYTF. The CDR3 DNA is TGTGCCATCAGTGGTAACAGGGTGGATGGCTACACCTTC.

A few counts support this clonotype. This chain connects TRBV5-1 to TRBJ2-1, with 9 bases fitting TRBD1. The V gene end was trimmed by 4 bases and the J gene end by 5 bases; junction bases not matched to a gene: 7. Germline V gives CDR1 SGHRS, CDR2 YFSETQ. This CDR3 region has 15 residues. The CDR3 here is CASSADRGRHNEQFF. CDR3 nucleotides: TGCGCCAGCAGCGCGGACAGGGGCCGCCACAATGAGCAGTTCTTC. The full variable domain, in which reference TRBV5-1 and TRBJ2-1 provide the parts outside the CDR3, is KAGVTQTPRYLIKTRGQQVTLSCSPISGHRSVSWYQQTPGQGLQFLFEYFSETQRNKGNFPGRFSGRQFSNSRSEMNVSTLELGDSALYLCASSADRGRHNEQFFGPGTRLTVL.

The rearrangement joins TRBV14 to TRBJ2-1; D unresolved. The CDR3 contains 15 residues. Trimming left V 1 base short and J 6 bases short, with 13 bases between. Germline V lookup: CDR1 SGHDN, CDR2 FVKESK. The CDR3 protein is CASSQGRPRSNEQFF. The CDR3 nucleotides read TGTGCCAGCAGCCAAGGTCGGCCGCGATCCAATGAGCAGTTCTTC.

This CDR3 reads CASSLMLAGRNEQFF. DNA for the CDR3: TGTGCCAGCAGCTTAATGCTAGCGGGAAGGAATGAGCAGTTCTTC. V usage is TRBV7-3 and J usage is TRBJ2-1, with 9 bases lining up with TRBD2. Looked up from germline, CDR1 is SGHTA and CDR2 is FQGTGA. This CDR3 region has 15 residues. V gave up 1 base and J gave up 7 bases; unmatched junction bases: 5.

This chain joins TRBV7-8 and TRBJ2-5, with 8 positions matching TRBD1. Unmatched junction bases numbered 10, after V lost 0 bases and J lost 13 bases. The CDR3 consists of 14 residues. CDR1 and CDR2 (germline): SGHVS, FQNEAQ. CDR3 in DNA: TGTGCCAGCAGCTTAGCTGCTCGGACAGGGTATTGGTACTTC. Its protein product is CASSLAARTGYWYF.

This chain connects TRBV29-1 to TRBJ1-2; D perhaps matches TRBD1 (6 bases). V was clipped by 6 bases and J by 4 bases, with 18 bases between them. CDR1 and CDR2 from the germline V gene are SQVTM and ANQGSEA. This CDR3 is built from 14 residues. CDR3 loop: CSVPVRGNFYGYTF. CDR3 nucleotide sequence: TGCAGCGTCCCGGTCAGGGGAAATTTCTATGGCTACACCTTC.

CDR3: CASSLGVGRERTYNEQFF. The CDR3 nucleotides read TGTGCCAGCAGTTTAGGTGTGGGGCGGGAGAGGACCTACAATGAGCAGTTCTTC. The rearrangement joins TRBV28 to TRBJ2-1; 7 bases fit TRBD2. Germline V gene sequence: CDR1 MDHEN, CDR2 SYDVKM. The V segment lost 2 bases and the J segment 2 bases; nucleotides outside the gene matches: 12. This CDR3 has 18 amino acids.

CDR3 sequence: CASSKLAGGPYEQYF. The CDR3 DNA is TGTGCCAGCAGTAAACTAGCGGGAGGGCCCTACGAGCAGTACTTC. The V and J genes are TRBV28 and TRBJ2-7, with 13 bases aligning to TRBD2. CDR3 length: 15 amino acids. Trimming cost V 5 bases and J 2 bases; bases outside gene matches: 3. Germline-derived CDR1 and CDR2 are MDHEN and SYDVKM.

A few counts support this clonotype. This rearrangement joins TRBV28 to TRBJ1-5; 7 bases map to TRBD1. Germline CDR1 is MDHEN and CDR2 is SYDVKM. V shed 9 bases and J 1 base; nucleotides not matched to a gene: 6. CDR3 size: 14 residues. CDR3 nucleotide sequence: TGTGCCAGTTACGGGACAGCGAGCAATCAGCCCCAGCATTTT. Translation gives CASYGTASNQPQHF.

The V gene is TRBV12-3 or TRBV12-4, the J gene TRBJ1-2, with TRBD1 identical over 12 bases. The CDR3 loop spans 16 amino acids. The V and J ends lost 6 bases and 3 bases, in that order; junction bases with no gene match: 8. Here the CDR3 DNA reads TGTGCCAGCAGCGCCGGGACAGGGGGCCCTCACTATGGCTACACCTTC. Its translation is CASSAGTGGPHYGYTF.

CDR3 bases: TGTGCCAGCAGCCTCTCGATAGCGAGAGGGGGCACAGATACGCAGTATTTT. This gives the protein CASSLSIARGGTDTQYF. The chain recombines TRBV11-2 with TRBJ2-3; D is perhaps TRBD1 or TRBD2 (5 bases each). Trimming cost V 5 bases and J 1 base, with 19 bases left between them. This CDR3 spans 17 amino acids. CDR1 is SGHAT and CDR2 is FQNNGV in the germline V gene.